This T cell receptor beta chain was recorded in a study of spatial heterogeneity in lung cancer. Findings and limits, study-wide: For expanded intratumoral alpha and beta TCRs, counts tracked tumor mutation counts.

V was pared by 4 bases and J by 2 bases, with 12 bases between. The CDR3 totals 16 residues. Germline-derived CDR1 and CDR2 are SGHTA and FQGNSA. TCRdb independently ran MiXCR on the 5' RACE reads; one entry per CDR3 protein. The sample carries 2,500 to 3,500 distinct CDR3 sequences, roughly 49% recorded once. This clonotype was observed once. Its antigen is still unknown. This beta chain is a stray read from a library made for alpha chains; its abundance is not meaningful. Time point defined: sample taken at primary tumor resection. The source is a male donor with early-stage non-small cell lung cancer. Sequencing was performed on lung tumor tissue, taken at surgery. The rearrangement joins TRBV7-2 to TRBJ1-6; D is perhaps TRBD1 (6 bases). CDR3 coding DNA: TGTGCCAGCAGCTATCACAGGGACGCCTATAATTCACCCCTCCACTTT. Encoded protein: CASSYHRDAYNSPLHF.